These T cell receptor beta chains were read from a single sample in a study of response to subunit inactivated influenza vaccine. TCRdb used MiXCR to reprocess the RT-PCR reads, holding one entry per CDR3 protein. The sample carries around 520,000 distinct CDR3 sequences, about 25% recorded once. The sample was CD4+ T cells sorted from PBMCs, taken about 5 days after vaccination. Receptors originate from a man over 45 who received an inactivated influenza vaccine. Both conserved end residues are part of each CDR3. Each record gives: J gene, clone size, V gene, D gene, CDR3 protein, CDR3 DNA. D genes are given only for firm matches. A row's size may be missing; if present it is once, few, many or a size class.

>TRBJ1-5|.|TRBV7-8|.
CASSLEGSYQPQHF
TGTGCCAGCAGCTTAGAAGGGAGCTATCAGCCCCAGCATTTT
>TRBJ2-1|few|TRBV3-1|.
CASSLSGNYNEQFF
TGTGCCAGCAGCCTCTCCGGGAATTACAATGAGCAGTTCTTC
>TRBJ2-5|.|TRBV4-1|TRBD1
CASSQALGQQETQYF
TGCGCCAGCAGCCAAGCATTGGGACAGCAAGAGACCCAGTACTTC
>TRBJ2-1|few|TRBV7-6|.
CASSSQGTRENEQFF
TGTGCCAGCAGCTCACAGGGTACCAGGGAGAATGAGCAGTTCTTC
>TRBJ2-7|.|TRBV18|.
CASSPPDSPYEQYF
TGTGCCAGCTCACCACCTGACAGTCCCTACGAGCAGTACTTC
>TRBJ1-5|few|TRBV6-2/TRBV6-3|.
CASSPRDGNQPQHF
TGTGCCAGCAGTCCAAGGGATGGCAATCAGCCCCAGCATTTT
>TRBJ2-1|few|TRBV12-3/TRBV12-4|.
CASSFLGRSSYNEQFF
TGTGCCAGCAGTTTCCTTGGGCGGAGCTCCTACAATGAGCAGTTCTTC
>TRBJ2-1|.|TRBV7-2|.
CASSLIRGAWNEQFF
TGTGCCAGCAGCTTAATAAGGGGCGCTTGGAATGAGCAGTTCTTC
>TRBJ2-7|.|TRBV12-3/TRBV12-4|TRBD1
CASGQGASYEQYF
TGTGCCAGCGGACAGGGGGCTTCCTACGAGCAGTACTTC
>TRBJ2-1|.|TRBV4-3|.
CASSQTSQPVLEQFF
TGCGCCAGCAGCCAAACTTCCCAGCCCGTACTTGAGCAGTTCTTC
>TRBJ2-7|.|TRBV10-3|.
CAISESGNHYEQYF
TGTGCCATCAGTGAGTCGGGGAATCACTACGAGCAGTACTTC
>TRBJ1-2|few|TRBV5-1|TRBD1
CASSGTNRDRTYGYTF
TGCGCCAGCAGCGGCACGAACCGGGACAGGACGTATGGCTACACCTTC
>TRBJ1-2|.|TRBV7-9|.
CASSLGLPVSYGYTF
TGTGCCAGCAGCCTAGGTCTCCCTGTATCCTATGGCTACACCTTC
>TRBJ1-5|.|TRBV20-1|TRBD1
CSALGQGAAYSNQPQHF
TGCAGTGCTCTGGGACAGGGGGCCGCATATAGCAATCAGCCCCAGCATTTT
>TRBJ2-7|few|TRBV6-5|.
CASSYPVKGSQTYEQYF
TGTGCCAGCAGTTACCCAGTTAAGGGGAGTCAGACCTACGAGCAGTACTTC
>TRBJ2-7|.|TRBV20-1|.
CSVPWGASSYEQYF
TGCAGTGTCCCATGGGGGGCGAGCTCCTACGAGCAGTACTTC
>TRBJ2-3|.|TRBV7-2|TRBD2
CASSTTAGGTDTQYF
TGTGCCAGCAGCACCACCGCGGGAGGCACAGATACGCAGTATTTT
>TRBJ2-4|few|TRBV6-2/TRBV6-3|TRBD2
CASSYAGDKNIQYF
TGTGCCAGCAGTTACGCGGGAGACAAAAACATTCAGTACTTC
>TRBJ2-7|.|TRBV29-1|TRBD2
CSVREGIYEQYF
TGCAGCGTTCGGGAGGGGATCTACGAGCAGTACTTC
>TRBJ2-3|many|TRBV4-3|TRBD2
CASSQDLAGGPGDTQYF
TGCGCCAGCAGCCAAGATTTGGCGGGGGGGCCTGGTGATACGCAGTATTTT
>TRBJ2-7|few|TRBV18|.
CASSALTGMSGGEQYF
TGTGCCAGCTCAGCCCTCACGGGGATGTCCGGGGGCGAGCAGTACTTC
>TRBJ2-5|.|TRBV7-6|.
CASSLEGLGGTQYF
TGTGCCAGCAGCTTAGAAGGACTGGGGGGGACCCAGTACTTC
>TRBJ2-1|.|TRBV7-2|.
CASSLPEWGNEQFF
TGTGCCAGCAGCTTACCGGAATGGGGGAATGAGCAGTTCTTC
>TRBJ2-1|.|TRBV28|.
CASSPIQGGSYNEQFF
TGTGCCAGCAGTCCTATCCAGGGGGGTTCCTACAATGAGCAGTTCTTC
>TRBJ2-3|.|TRBV4-2|.
CASSSRGGTSTDTQYF
TGTGCCAGCAGCTCTAGGGGAGGAACTAGCACAGATACGCAGTATTTT
>TRBJ1-4|few|TRBV10-3|.
CAISEGEKLFF
TGTGCCATCAGTGAGGGCGAAAAACTGTTTTTT
>TRBJ1-4|few|TRBV11-2|TRBD1
CASSPGGQGLYEKLFF
TGTGCCAGCAGCCCAGGGGGACAGGGGTTATACGAAAAACTGTTTTTT
>TRBJ2-1|.|TRBV7-8|.
CASSLFTETDNEQFF
TGTGCCAGCAGCTTATTCACCGAGACAGACAATGAGCAGTTCTTC
>TRBJ1-2|.|TRBV6-5|.
CASSNGGRGGYTF
TGTGCCAGCAGTAACGGGGGCCGGGGTGGCTACACCTTC
>TRBJ2-7|many|TRBV20-1|.
CSALGGTNSYEQYF
TGCAGTGCTTTAGGCGGGACCAACTCCTACGAGCAGTACTTC
>TRBJ2-7|many|TRBV4-2|TRBD1
CASSHSGTGVDEQYF
TGTGCCAGCAGCCATTCCGGGACAGGGGTAGACGAGCAGTACTTC
>TRBJ1-4|once|TRBV28|.
CASSLPAGTSEKLFF
TGTGCCAGCAGTCTCCCGGCCGGAACAAGCGAAAAACTGTTTTTT
>TRBJ2-7|.|TRBV18|TRBD2
CASSTGGVPTYEQYF
TGTGCCAGCTCTACGGGGGGGGTTCCGACCTACGAGCAGTACTTC
>TRBJ2-1|few|TRBV5-1|TRBD2
CASSIVAGEQFF
TGCGCCAGCAGCATAGTAGCGGGGGAGCAGTTCTTC
>TRBJ2-1|.|TRBV5-1|.
CASSNPSHNEQFF
TGCGCCAGCAGCAACCCTAGCCACAATGAGCAGTTCTTC
>TRBJ2-1|.|TRBV20-1|TRBD1
CSANRGDDEQFF
TGCAGTGCTAACAGGGGGGACGATGAGCAGTTCTTC
>TRBJ2-3|few|TRBV28|.
CASTSPLTSDTQYF
TGTGCCAGCACGTCGCCACTTACTTCAGATACGCAGTATTTT
>TRBJ2-1|.|TRBV7-2|TRBD1
CASSSGTGGYWQFF
TGTGCCAGCAGCTCCGGGACAGGGGGCTATTGGCAGTTCTTC
>TRBJ1-4|.|TRBV4-3|.
CASSQDRREKLFF
TGCGCCAGCAGCCAAGACCGACGCGAAAAACTGTTTTTT
>TRBJ2-3|.|TRBV20-1|.
CSASLRPDTQYF
TGCAGTGCTTCGCTTAGGCCAGATACGCAGTATTTT
>TRBJ2-3|.|TRBV7-8|TRBD2
CASSPRVAGGPWDTQYF
TGTGCCAGCAGCCCCCGTGTAGCGGGAGGGCCATGGGATACGCAGTATTTT
>TRBJ1-2|few|TRBV4-3|.
CASSPHLDRPYGYTF
TGCGCCAGCAGCCCGCATCTGGACAGACCATATGGCTACACCTTC
>TRBJ2-1|.|TRBV20-1|TRBD2
CSARAGTSGRNEQFF
TGCAGTGCTAGAGCCGGGACTAGCGGGAGAAATGAGCAGTTCTTC
>TRBJ2-3|few|TRBV6-2/TRBV6-3|.
CASSYVPDTQYF
TGTGCCAGCAGTTACGTCCCAGATACGCAGTATTTT
>TRBJ2-7|.|TRBV6-1|.
CASSDFYEQYF
TGTGCCAGCAGTGACTTTTACGAGCAGTACTTC
>TRBJ2-7|.|TRBV5-1|.
CASSLGGDSSYEQYF
TGCGCCAGCAGCTTGGGCGGAGACAGTTCCTACGAGCAGTACTTC
>TRBJ1-5|few|TRBV2|.
CASSTSQGLQHF
TGTGCCAGCAGCACATCCCAGGGCCTACAGCATTTT
>TRBJ2-1|.|TRBV20-1|TRBD1
CSADALGQGKDEQFF
TGCAGTGCGGATGCCCTGGGACAGGGTAAGGATGAGCAGTTCTTC
>TRBJ2-1|.|TRBV7-2|TRBD2
CASSSVGTSGRYNEQFF
TGTGCCAGCAGCTCCGTCGGGACTAGCGGGAGGTACAATGAGCAGTTCTTC
>TRBJ1-4|few|TRBV21-1|.
CASSKEGQGATNEKLFF
TGTGCCAGCAGCAAAGAGGGACAGGGTGCAACTAATGAAAAACTGTTTTTT
>TRBJ2-7|.|TRBV9|TRBD2
CASSVSSGGSYEQYF
TGTGCCAGCAGCGTAAGTAGCGGGGGGAGCTACGAGCAGTACTTC
>TRBJ1-6|.|TRBV27|TRBD1
CASSSGTGGYNSPLHF
TGTGCCAGCAGTTCCGGGACAGGGGGTTATAATTCACCCCTCCACTTT
>TRBJ1-5|.|TRBV20-1|TRBD1
CSAREVKGAQPQHF
TGCAGTGCTAGAGAGGTAAAGGGGGCTCAGCCCCAGCATTTT
>TRBJ1-2|few|TRBV20-1|.
CSANQGYGYTF
TGCAGTGCTAACCAGGGGTATGGCTACACCTTC
>TRBJ2-3|.|TRBV7-2|.
CASSWGGGADTQYF
TGTGCCAGCAGCTGGGGTGGTGGGGCAGATACGCAGTATTTT
>TRBJ2-7|few|TRBV7-7|TRBD2
CASSAGGWSYEQYF
TGTGCCAGCAGCGCCGGGGGGTGGTCCTACGAGCAGTACTTC
>TRBJ1-5|few|TRBV5-5|.
CASSLASGFNQPQHF
TGTGCCAGCAGCTTGGCTTCGGGGTTCAATCAGCCCCAGCATTTT
>TRBJ1-2|.|TRBV6-2/TRBV6-3|.
CASSATGPGGYTF
TGTGCCAGCAGTGCCACAGGGCCGGGGGGCTACACCTTC
>TRBJ2-5|few|TRBV6-1|.
CASSRQPQETQYF
TGTGCCAGCAGCCGACAACCGCAAGAGACCCAGTACTTC